One sample yielded the 25 T cell receptor beta chains listed below, sequenced in a study of blood T cell repertoires in COVID-19. TCRdb's table, derived via immunoSEQ multiplex PCR, lists solely in-frame clones and lacks some. Of over 200,000 clones detected, approximately 84% appear once; the ten largest clones hold roughly 15%. Input material: PBMCs or T cells enriched from blood (not recorded which). The receptors were sampled from a man aged 35 to 55 who had recovered from COVID-19.

This sequence joins TRBV29-1 and TRBJ1-2; 8 nucleotides agree with TRBD1. The CDR3 is 11 residues long. The ends lost 6 bases at V and 8 bases at J; junction bases unmatched: 5. Germline V gives CDR1 SQVTM, CDR2 ANQGSEA. CDR3 nucleotide sequence: TGCAGCGTGGGACAGGACCGGGGCTACACCTTC. This gives the protein CSVGQDRGYTF.

This clone was found a few times. The CDR3 sequence: CASSRTGTSGDNEQFF. CDR3 sequence (DNA): TGTGCCAGTAGTAGGACCGGGACTAGCGGGGACAATGAGCAGTTCTTC. This chain uses TRBV19 with TRBJ2-1, with 13 positions matching TRBD2. The germline CDR1 and CDR2 sequences are LNHDA and SQIVND (reference sequence). The V segment lost 4 bases and the J segment 5 bases; nucleotides outside the gene matches: 5. The CDR3 spans 16 residues.

The V gene is TRBV7-2, the J gene TRBJ1-4; TRBD1 agrees at 7 bases. There are 15 residues in the CDR3. Trimming cost V 5 bases and J 5 bases; bases outside gene matches: 8. Germline V gene data show CDR1 as SGHTA and CDR2 as FQGNSA. CDR3 region: CASSAKGALNEKLFF. The DNA for the CDR3 is TGTGCCAGCAGCGCAAAGGGGGCGCTGAATGAAAAACTGTTTTTT.

The chain uses TRBV3-1 (or the pseudogene TRBV3-2) and TRBJ2-3, with 8 bases matching TRBD2. Germline V CDR1 and CDR2: LGHDT, YNNKEL (reference sequence). CDR3 length: 15 residues. V gave up 1 base and J gave up 2 bases; unmatched junction bases: 2. The CDR3 region is CASSQGTSLTDTQYF. CDR3 bases: TGTGCCAGCAGCCAAGGGACTAGCCTCACAGATACGCAGTATTTT.

The genes are TRBV4-1 and TRBJ1-4; D uncertain. This CDR3 comprises 13 residues. Looked up from germline, CDR1 is MGHRA and CDR2 is YSYEKL. Trimming cost V 1 base and J 7 bases, with 7 bases left between them. CDR3 nucleotides: TGCGCCAGCAGCCAAGTACAAACTGAAAAACTGTTTTTT. Protein product: CASSQVQTEKLFF.

The chain combines TRBV19 with TRBJ2-7, with TRBD1 identical over 9 bases. Germline loops: CDR1 LNHDA, CDR2 SQIVND (reference sequence). V lost 4 bases and J lost 4; bases outside the gene matches: 5. The CDR3 extends over 14 amino acids. CDR3 amino acids: CASSTGTGWYEQYF. The DNA for the CDR3 is TGTGCCAGTAGTACAGGGACAGGGTGGTACGAGCAGTACTTC.

The chain has TRBV2 and TRBJ1-1; possible D gene TRBD1, 6 bases. Germline CDR1 is SNHLY and CDR2 is FYNNEI. The CDR3 runs 11 residues. Trimming left V 10 bases short and J 5 bases short, with 11 bases between. The CDR3 coding sequence is TGTGCCAACAGGGCGGAGACTGAAGCTTTCTTT. Its translation is CANRAETEAFF. The whole variable domain, remainder taken from reference TRBV2 and TRBJ1-1, is EPEVTQTPSHQVTQMGQEVILRCVPISNHLYFYWYRQILGQKVEFLVSFYNNEISEKSEIFDDQFSVERPDGSNFTLKIRSTKLEDSAMYFCANRAETEAFFGQGTRLTVV.

The chain links TRBV6-5 to TRBJ2-1; 10 bases are shared with TRBD2. Losses at the gene ends were 3 bases for V and 2 bases for J; bases not matched to a gene: 1. The CDR3 sequence is 15 residues long. In germline, CDR1 is MNHEY, CDR2 SVGAGI. As DNA, the CDR3 is TGTGCCAGCAGTTATGGACTAGCGGCCTACAATGAGCAGTTCTTC. It translates to CASSYGLAAYNEQFF.

V and J are TRBV28 and TRBJ1-1; D gene uncertain. Germline assignment: CDR1 MDHEN and CDR2 SYDVKM. Trimming left V 5 bases short and J 2 bases short, with 12 bases between. There are 14 residues in the CDR3. CDR3 protein: CASSPHETNTEAFF. CDR3 DNA: TGTGCCAGCAGTCCTCATGAGACTAACACTGAAGCTTTCTTT. Combining the CDR3 with reference TRBV28 and TRBJ1-1 gives the whole variable domain DVKVTQSSRYLVKRTGEKVFLECVQDMDHENMFWYRQDPGLGLRLIYFSYDVKMKEKGDIPEGYSVSREKKERFSLILESASTNQTSMYLCASSPHETNTEAFFGQGTRLTVV.

In this sample, this clone turned up once. This chain connects TRBV30 to TRBJ1-1; possible D gene TRBD1, 5 bases. This CDR3 is built from 15 residues. Germline V gene data show CDR1 as GTSNPN and CDR2 as SVGIG (reference sequence). V lost 8 bases to trimming and J lost 9 bases, with 28 bases between them. CDR3 DNA sequence: TGTGCCAGTGGTGGGGCTTCTTTGGGGTACCCCCAAGCTTTCTTT. Its protein is CASGGASLGYPQAFF.

This chain connects TRBV5-4 to TRBJ1-4; the D is unclear. The CDR3 has 17 amino acids. Trimming shortened V by 4 bases and J by 3 bases, and 19 bases separated the two germline ends. The germline V gene encodes CDR1 SGHNT and CDR2 YYREEE (reference sequence). CDR3 protein: CASSPGGALGANEKLFF. CDR3 DNA sequence: TGTGCCAGCAGCCCTGGAGGAGCCCTTGGGGCTAATGAAAAACTGTTTTTT. The variable domain in full, with the rest retrieved from reference TRBV5-4 and TRBJ1-4, is ETGVTQSPTHLIKTRGQQVTLRCSSQSGHNTVSWYQQALGQGPQFIFQYYREEENGRGNFPPRFSGLQFPNYSSELNVNALELDDSALYLCASSPGGALGANEKLFFGSGTQLSVL.

The chain uses TRBV29-1 and TRBJ2-3; D not resolved. CDR3 length: 12 amino acids. Between the trimmed V and J ends, which lost 6 bases and 10 bases, there was a span of 17 bases. Germline CDR1 and CDR2: SQVTM and ANQGSEA. The CDR3: CSVKPSGLAQYF. DNA for the CDR3: TGCAGCGTCAAACCGTCCGGGTTGGCGCAGTATTTT.

The rearrangement links TRBV10-3 to TRBJ2-3; 12 positions agree with TRBD2. The CDR3 spans 16 residues. Trimming removed 4 bases from V and 6 bases from J; junction bases left unmatched: 8. Germline V gene data show CDR1 as ENHRY and CDR2 as SYGVKD. CDR3 protein: CAISVGELAGGDTQYF. CDR3 bases: TGTGCCATCAGTGTTGGCGAACTAGCGGGAGGCGATACGCAGTATTTT.

V and J are TRBV11-1 and TRBJ2-7, with TRBD1 matching over 9 bases. Trimming cost V 0 bases and J 1 base; bases outside gene matches: 7. Germline V lookup: CDR1 SGHAT, CDR2 FQDESV (reference sequence). CDR3 length: 17 amino acids. The CDR3 DNA is TGTGCCAGCAGCTTAGCGCCCGGGACAGGGAAATCCTACGAGCAGTACTTC. Translated: CASSLAPGTGKSYEQYF.

This chain joins TRBV4-3 and TRBJ1-1; D perhaps matches TRBD1 (5 bases). This CDR3 has 14 amino acids. The germline V gene encodes CDR1 LGHNA and CDR2 YSLEER. The ends were cut back, 0 bases at V and 4 bases at J, with 9 bases in the middle. The CDR3 DNA sequence: TGCGCCAGCAGCCAAGACAGGGTTGGCACTGAAGCTTTCTTT. It yields the protein CASSQDRVGTEAFF.

This clone was detected once. The chain couples TRBV7-9 to TRBJ2-5; maybe TRBD2 (6 bases). The CDR3 is made up of 12 amino acids. The V end lost 8 bases, the J end lost 5 bases, and 12 bases lay between the germline ends. CDR1 is SEHNR, CDR2 FQNEAQ, per germline (reference sequence). In DNA, the CDR3 is TGTGCCAGCGGGGGGTTTGGGGAGACCCAGTACTTC. Its translation is CASGGFGETQYF.

The chain has TRBV4-3 and TRBJ2-1; 10 bases align to TRBD2. The CDR3 length is 15 residues. Germline assignment: CDR1 LGHNA and CDR2 YSLEER. V lost 6 bases and J lost 4; bases outside the gene matches: 6. As DNA, the CDR3 is TGCGCCAGCAGTTACGGACTAGCGGTTTACAATGAGCAGTTCTTC. It yields the protein CASSYGLAVYNEQFF.

V usage is TRBV5-1 and J usage is TRBJ2-7, with D tentatively TRBD1 (6 bases). Trimming took 3 bases from V and 1 from J, leaving 11 bases between them. This CDR3 is 14 amino acids long. The germline V gene has CDR1 SGHRS and CDR2 YFSETQ. This CDR3 reads CASSYTGQSYEQYF. The CDR3 DNA is TGCGCCAGCAGCTATACGGGACAATCCTACGAGCAGTACTTC.

The chain employs TRBV6-2 or TRBV6-3 and TRBJ2-3, with 12 bases fitting TRBD2. This CDR3 has 17 residues. V shed 4 bases, J shed 0 bases, and the junction held 5 bases outside the gene matches. Germline V gives CDR1 MNHEY, CDR2 SVGEGT. The DNA for the CDR3 is TGTGCCAGCAGTTCCCCTAGCGGGGGGGTTAGCACAGATACGCAGTATTTT. Protein product: CASSSPSGGVSTDTQYF.

This clone occurred once. This chain uses TRBV11-1 with TRBJ2-7, with 8 bases matching TRBD1. J was trimmed by 1 base and V by 4 bases; bases with no gene match: 6. The CDR3 runs to 15 residues. In germline, CDR1 is SGHAT, CDR2 FQDESV (reference sequence). This chain's CDR3 is CASSSPGQVSYEQYF. The CDR3 nucleotides are TGTGCCAGCAGCTCACCGGGACAGGTATCCTACGAGCAGTACTTC.

This clone has a handful of counts. The rearrangement joins TRBV2 to TRBJ1-2, with TRBD1 identical over 12 bases. Trimming at V came to 7 bases and at J to 7 bases, leaving 4 bases not matched to a gene. Looked up from germline, CDR1 is SNHLY and CDR2 is FYNNEI. The CDR3 extends over 13 amino acids. The CDR3 nucleotides are TGTGCCAGCAAGGGACAGGGGGCGCGTGGCTACACCTTC. Encoded protein: CASKGQGARGYTF.

This chain connects TRBV2 to TRBJ1-5; D possibly corresponds to TRBD1 (6 bases). Germline V gene sequence: CDR1 SNHLY, CDR2 FYNNEI. V was pared by 6 bases and J by 5 bases, with 14 bases between. The length of the CDR3 is 14 residues. CDR3 protein: CASSTGGLHQPQHF. As DNA, the CDR3 is TGTGCCAGCAGCACCGGGGGGCTGCATCAGCCCCAGCATTTT.

As DNA, the CDR3 is TGTGCCAGCAGCCAGAACAGGGGGAACACTGAAGCTTTCTTT. Translating it yields CASSQNRGNTEAFF. J is TRBJ1-1 and V is TRBV11-2; 7 nucleotides match TRBD1. The ends lost 5 bases at V and 1 base at J; junction bases unmatched: 4. The CDR3 extends over 14 amino acids. Germline V gene lookup returns CDR1 SGHAT and CDR2 FQNNGV.

This clone was detected only a few times. This sequence joins TRBV12-3 or TRBV12-4 and TRBJ2-2; maybe TRBD2 (5 bases). The CDR3 is 12 residues long. Trimming took 8 bases from V and 8 from J, leaving 12 bases between them. The CDR3 DNA sequence: TGTGCCAGCGGAGGCGTGGAGGGGGAGCTGTTTTTT. Amino acids: CASGGVEGELFF.

The rearrangement uses TRBV23-1 and TRBJ2-7, with a possible D match to TRBD2 (6 bases). TRBV23-1 is designated an ORF whose function remains uncertain. The CDR3 runs to 14 residues. The V and J ends lost 6 bases and 3 bases respectively, with 15 bases between them. In nucleotides, the CDR3 is TGCGCCAGCAGACACCGGGACTTACGCTACGAGCAGTACTTC. This encodes CASRHRDLRYEQYF.